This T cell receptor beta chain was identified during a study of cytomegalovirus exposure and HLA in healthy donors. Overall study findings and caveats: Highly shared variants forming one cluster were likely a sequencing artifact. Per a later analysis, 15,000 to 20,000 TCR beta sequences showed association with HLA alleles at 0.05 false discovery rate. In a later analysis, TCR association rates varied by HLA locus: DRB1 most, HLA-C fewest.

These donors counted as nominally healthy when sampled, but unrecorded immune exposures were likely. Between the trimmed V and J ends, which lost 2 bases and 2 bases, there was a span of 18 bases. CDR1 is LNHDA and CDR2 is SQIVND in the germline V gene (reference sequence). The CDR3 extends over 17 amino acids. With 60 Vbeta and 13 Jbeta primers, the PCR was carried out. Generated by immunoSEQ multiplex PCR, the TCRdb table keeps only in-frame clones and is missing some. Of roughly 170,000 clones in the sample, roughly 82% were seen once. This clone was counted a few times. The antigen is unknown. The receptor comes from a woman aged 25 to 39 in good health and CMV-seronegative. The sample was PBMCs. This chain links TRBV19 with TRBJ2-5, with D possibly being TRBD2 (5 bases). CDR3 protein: CASSIRLALQSQETQYF. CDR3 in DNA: TGTGCCAGTAGTATAAGGCTAGCCTTACAATCACAAGAGACCCAGTACTTC.